This TCR beta chain was captured in a study of shared clonotypes between healthy human individuals (dated by TCRdb to the early 2020s). Describing the broader study: The cohort comprised a couple of women and a few men aged 18 to 49 years. Per donor, three plates each were used for CD4 naive and CD4 memory, two for CD8 naive, and one for CD8 memory. Different laboratories and diverse techniques were used to prepare libraries and sequence TCR repertoires, to increase sequencing depth and limit assay-specific biases. Per donor, leukapheresis produced somewhere between about 0.8 and 9 billion PBMCs. To estimate repertoire size and how much clonotypes are shared between individuals, the study performed deep sequencing of blood TCR repertoires from five healthy adults.

The sample holds one count of this clone. What this receptor recognizes is not known. There are no base qualities to consult, and no much larger clone falls within one base. What the research found in general, with its limitations: The small number of donors limited the genetic and exposure-history diversity represented. Clonotypes shared by all four sorted-subset donors showed higher generation probabilities than non-shared clonotypes. Naive subsets generally had larger estimated clonotype richness than memory subsets. Across four donors, approximately 4.9% of naive CD4, 3% to 4% of naive CD8, around 2.5% of memory CD4, and 0.3% to 0.45% of memory CD8 clonotypes were shared. Sampling was restricted to blood, and TCR repertoires in tissue are likely to differ from TCR repertoires in blood. Pairwise subsampling led to the expectation that sequencing depth would affect the degree of clonotype sharing among donors. Rarefaction of sorted-subset datasets indicated incomplete sequencing despite the large sequencing depth.

The donors were healthy, HIV-negative adults who had no recently reported acute infections or vaccinations. Only Caucasian adults living in Nashville, Tennessee, USA were represented among the donors. CD4+ T cells were enriched by magnetic negative selection, after which naive cells were positively selected on CD45RA and the negative fraction was taken as the memory subset. Blood was obtained by leukapheresis, after which PBMCs were separated by Ficoll-Histopaque density gradient centrifugation and cryopreserved in liquid nitrogen vapor phase. Purity and quantity of every magnetically sorted T cell population were checked by analytical flow cytometry. Each sorted fraction had its genomic DNA isolated and then quantified by UV absorbance on a Nanodrop 2000c. From cysteine to phenylalanine, the CDR3 is 15 amino acids long. The entry retains the CDR3 DNA only, 45 bases that are in frame from base 1. The germline V gene (reference sequence) specifies MNHEY as CDR1 and SMNVEV as CDR2. At the junction V is shortened by 3 bases and J by 2 bases; bases outside the gene matches: 5.

TCR CDR3 regions were amplified from genomic DNA by multiplex PCR using the deep immunoSEQ assay. Extracted genomic DNA from each cell subset was distributed evenly across all wells of several immunoSEQ 96-well plates, and each plate was treated as a replicate. For sorted subsets, roughly 0.2 ug genomic DNA, equal to approximately 30,000 T cell genomes, was loaded into each replicate PCR. Purified libraries were measured with a Qubit 3.0 fluorometer, size-checked on a Bioanalyzer 2100, and measured again with the KAPA Library Quantification kit. Every immunoSEQ 96-well plate was sequenced on a separate single-read 150-cycle Illumina NextSeq 550 flow cell. Per the source publication's procedure: Because the immunoSEQ output included only junctional sequences and no quality scores, the filtering could not be the same as the filtering used for full-length reads. Sequences were annotated with PyIR, a Python wrapper for IgBLAST v1.9, and V/J genes and CDR3 were assigned using IMGT germline references. Reads with weak V/J assignments (E-value above 1e-6), missing CDR3, stop codons, out-of-frame junctions, or ambiguous translated residues were removed. V3J clonotypes were defined by identical inferred V gene, J gene, and CDR3 amino acid sequence. Percentage overlap between repertoires was calculated by dividing the number of shared unique clonotypes by the size of the smaller repertoire. RTK rarefaction, the Chao1 estimator, and Recon v2.1 estimates of unobserved clonotypes were used to assess repertoire richness. For all TCRbeta clonotypes obtained by the gDNA method from a handful of donors, generation probabilities were computed with OLGA. Not all clones reach the TCRdb copy of this immuneACCESS table, which keeps in-frame sequences only. Checked studies attribute under half of the gap to unresolved V genes and leave the rest unexplained. The V and J calls and clone size were taken over from that table, and D and trimming were inferred from the DNA. The sample records roughly 2 million clones, roughly 96% of which are singletons. More than 0.1% of the sample is held by the ten biggest clonotypes.

The chain couples TRBV27 to TRBJ2-3, and TRBD2 matches 7 of the central bases. The clonotype comes from a man aged 18 to 29 in good health. What was sequenced was naive CD4+ T cells sorted from blood. The cell subset or site label on this specimen signifies: CD45RA+ positively selected. The CDR3 reads CASSFARGTTDTQYF. The DNA is as follows: TGTGCCAGCAGTTTCGCGCGGGGGACCACAGATACGCAGTATTTT.